This T cell receptor (beta chain) was recorded in a study of blood T cell repertoires in COVID-19. The CDR3 has 14 residues. CDR1 is SGHTA, CDR2 FQGNSA, per germline. The ends lost 5 bases at V and 6 bases at J; junction bases unmatched: 7. TCRdb's copy holds only in-frame clones and misses some; the assay was immunoSEQ multiplex PCR. Of fewer than 200,000 clones in the sample, more than 85% are singletons; the top ten hold 2.5% to 3%. The receptor's source is a man aged 40-50 years with active or convalescent COVID-19. The genes are TRBV7-2 and TRBJ1-1; the match to TRBD1 covers 9 bases. Sequenced sample: peripheral blood. CDR3 sequence (DNA): TGTGCCAGCAGCCTACAGGGGGCAGACGCTGAAGCTTTCTTT. This encodes CASSLQGADAEAFF.